Listed below are T cell receptor beta chains from one sample, sequenced in a study of shared clonotypes between healthy human individuals. This table comes from immunoSEQ multiplex PCR, and its TCRdb copy is limited to in-frame clones, with some not included. The sample carries 2 million to 2.5 million clones, 90% to 95% recorded once. Sample: naive CD8+ T cells from PBMCs. The source is a man younger than 35 in good health. Some clones in this sample may be carry-over from other donors' samples. The CDR3 runs from the conserved cysteine through the conserved F or W. Fields, in order: CDR3 DNA, CDR3 protein, J gene, clone size, D gene, V gene. D genes are given only for firm matches. Some rows mark clone size as missing; the rest say once, few, many or name a class of expanded clone.

cdr3_nt: TGTGCCAGCAGCTTAGATCGACGAGGGGAGACCCAGTACTTC
cdr3_aa: CASSLDRRGETQYF
j_call: TRBJ2-5
clone_size: .
d_call: .
v_call: TRBV11-2

cdr3_nt: TGTGCCAGCAGCTTGCGAAGGGACCGCCGAAACTACGAGCAGTACTTC
cdr3_aa: CASSLRRDRRNYEQYF
j_call: TRBJ2-7
clone_size: .
d_call: .
v_call: TRBV5-8

cdr3_nt: TGTGCCAGCAGTTTAGACCCAGATACGCAGTATTTT
cdr3_aa: CASSLDPDTQYF
j_call: TRBJ2-3
clone_size: .
d_call: .
v_call: TRBV27

cdr3_nt: TGTGCCAGCAGCGCCCATAGCGGGAGAGCCTACGAGCAGTACTTC
cdr3_aa: CASSAHSGRAYEQYF
j_call: TRBJ2-7
clone_size: .
d_call: TRBD2
v_call: TRBV9

cdr3_nt: TGTGCCAGCAGTTACTCGATCGCCGATACGCAGTATTTT
cdr3_aa: CASSYSIADTQYF
j_call: TRBJ2-3
clone_size: .
d_call: .
v_call: TRBV6-5

cdr3_nt: TGTGCCAGCAGCATGTCCTTAGTTGGAATCGACGAGCAGTTCTTC
cdr3_aa: CASSMSLVGIDEQFF
j_call: TRBJ2-1
clone_size: once
d_call: .
v_call: TRBV9

cdr3_nt: TGTGCCTGGAGTACAGGGCTGAACACTGAAGCTTTCTTT
cdr3_aa: CAWSTGLNTEAFF
j_call: TRBJ1-1
clone_size: once
d_call: .
v_call: TRBV30

cdr3_nt: TGTGCCAGCAGGGCCCTGGAAAAACTGTTTTTT
cdr3_aa: CASRALEKLFF
j_call: TRBJ1-4
clone_size: once
d_call: .
v_call: TRBV28

cdr3_nt: TGTGCCAGCAGGCGGGGGGCGACTGCTTATGGCTACACCTTC
cdr3_aa: CASRRGATAYGYTF
j_call: TRBJ1-2
clone_size: .
d_call: .
v_call: TRBV28

cdr3_nt: TGCAGCGTGGCCAGCTGGAGCTCCTACAATGAGCAGTTCTTC
cdr3_aa: CSVASWSSYNEQFF
j_call: TRBJ2-1
clone_size: .
d_call: .
v_call: TRBV29-1

cdr3_nt: TGTGCCAGCAGCTTAGGACCCGGGGGGTACTATGGCTACACCTTC
cdr3_aa: CASSLGPGGYYGYTF
j_call: TRBJ1-2
clone_size: .
d_call: .
v_call: TRBV7-6

cdr3_nt: TGTGCCAGCAGCGCCCCTCCGCACAGAGTGAACACTGAAGCTTTCTTT
cdr3_aa: CASSAPPHRVNTEAFF
j_call: TRBJ1-1
clone_size: .
d_call: .
v_call: TRBV9

cdr3_nt: TGTGCCAGCAGTGAAGGAGGCAGGGGCTACGAGCAGTACTTC
cdr3_aa: CASSEGGRGYEQYF
j_call: TRBJ2-7
clone_size: .
d_call: .
v_call: TRBV6-1

cdr3_nt: TGCGCCAGCAGCCCTCCGGGACGGAGCCTTCACAATGAGCAGTTCTTC
cdr3_aa: CASSPPGRSLHNEQFF
j_call: TRBJ2-1
clone_size: .
d_call: .
v_call: TRBV5-1

cdr3_nt: TGTGCCAGCAGTTTTAGCGGGAGTAGCACCGGGGAGCTGTTTTTT
cdr3_aa: CASSFSGSSTGELFF
j_call: TRBJ2-2
clone_size: once
d_call: TRBD2
v_call: TRBV6-1

cdr3_nt: TGTGCCAGTAGTATTGGTCCGGGGAGCTCCTACGAGCAGTACTTC
cdr3_aa: CASSIGPGSSYEQYF
j_call: TRBJ2-7
clone_size: .
d_call: .
v_call: TRBV19

cdr3_nt: TGCGCCAGCAGCCCCAGGGCTCGGGAGGGGTTCTCCTACGAGCAGTACTTC
cdr3_aa: CASSPRAREGFSYEQYF
j_call: TRBJ2-7
clone_size: .
d_call: TRBD2
v_call: TRBV4-1

cdr3_nt: TGCGCCAGCAGCCAAGCCGGCCAGGGTCCCGGAAACACCATATATTTT
cdr3_aa: CASSQAGQGPGNTIYF
j_call: TRBJ1-3
clone_size: .
d_call: .
v_call: TRBV4-1

cdr3_nt: TGTGCCAGCAGCTTACGGGGGGCACCCTCTGGGGCCAACGTCCTGACTTTC
cdr3_aa: CASSLRGAPSGANVLTF
j_call: TRBJ2-6
clone_size: .
d_call: .
v_call: TRBV11-2

cdr3_nt: TGTGCCAGCAGTCTAGCGGGAGGGCATGAGCAGTTCTTC
cdr3_aa: CASSLAGGHEQFF
j_call: TRBJ2-1
clone_size: .
d_call: TRBD2
v_call: TRBV6-5

cdr3_nt: TGTGCCACCAGCCGGGTCTCGAACACTGAAGCTTTCTTT
cdr3_aa: CATSRVSNTEAFF
j_call: TRBJ1-1
clone_size: .
d_call: .
v_call: TRBV19

cdr3_nt: TGTGCCATCCCTAACCCGGACGGCAAAGAGACCCAGTACTTC
cdr3_aa: CAIPNPDGKETQYF
j_call: TRBJ2-5
clone_size: .
d_call: .
v_call: TRBV2

cdr3_nt: TGTGCCAGCCCTTTCACATCATGGCAGGCAGGAGAGACCCAGTACTTC
cdr3_aa: CASPFTSWQAGETQYF
j_call: TRBJ2-5
clone_size: .
d_call: .
v_call: TRBV28

cdr3_nt: TGTGCCAGCAGTCCCCGCCCGGGACTATATTCAGATACGCAGTATTTT
cdr3_aa: CASSPRPGLYSDTQYF
j_call: TRBJ2-3
clone_size: once
d_call: TRBD2
v_call: TRBV27

cdr3_nt: TGTGCCAGCTCAGCTGGGGAGACCCAGTACTTC
cdr3_aa: CASSAGETQYF
j_call: TRBJ2-5
clone_size: .
d_call: .
v_call: TRBV18

cdr3_nt: TGTGCCAGCAACGACAATTGGGACCGGGACACCGGAAAAGCTTTCTTT
cdr3_aa: CASNDNWDRDTGKAFF
j_call: TRBJ1-1
clone_size: .
d_call: .
v_call: TRBV5-4

cdr3_nt: TGTGCCAGCAGCTTCGGGACAGAGAAATTGAACACTGAAGCTTTCTTT
cdr3_aa: CASSFGTEKLNTEAFF
j_call: TRBJ1-1
clone_size: once
d_call: TRBD1
v_call: TRBV5-4

cdr3_nt: TGTGCCAGCAGCCCCATCAGGGGGCCCTCTGGAAACACCATATATTTT
cdr3_aa: CASSPIRGPSGNTIYF
j_call: TRBJ1-3
clone_size: .
d_call: TRBD1
v_call: TRBV7-8

cdr3_nt: TGTGCCAGCAGCGTATTTGGGCGGGAAACCTACAATGAGCAGTTCTTC
cdr3_aa: CASSVFGRETYNEQFF
j_call: TRBJ2-1
clone_size: .
d_call: .
v_call: TRBV9